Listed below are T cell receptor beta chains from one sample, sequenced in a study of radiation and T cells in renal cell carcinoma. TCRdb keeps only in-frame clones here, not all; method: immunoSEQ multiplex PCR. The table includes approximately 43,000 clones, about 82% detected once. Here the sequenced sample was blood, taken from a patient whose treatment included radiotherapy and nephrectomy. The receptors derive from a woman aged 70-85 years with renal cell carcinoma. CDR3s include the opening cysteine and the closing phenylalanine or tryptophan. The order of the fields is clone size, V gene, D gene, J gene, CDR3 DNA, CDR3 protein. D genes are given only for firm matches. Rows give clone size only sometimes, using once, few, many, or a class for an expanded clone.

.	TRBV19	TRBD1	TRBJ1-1	TGTGCCAGTAGCCTTGGGACAGGGGATAAAGCTTTCTTT	CASSLGTGDKAFF
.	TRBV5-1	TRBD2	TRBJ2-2	TGCGCCAGTCTCGGGACTAGCGGGACCGGGGAGCTGTTTTTT	CASLGTSGTGELFF
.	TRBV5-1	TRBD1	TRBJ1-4	TGCGCCAGCAGCTACGGACAGGGGTTAGTGACTAATGAAAAACTGTTTTTT	CASSYGQGLVTNEKLFF
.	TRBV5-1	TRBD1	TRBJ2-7	TGCGCCAGCAGCTTGATACAGGGGTCCTACGAGCAGTACTTC	CASSLIQGSYEQYF
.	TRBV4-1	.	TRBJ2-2	TGCGCCAGCAGTCCTCAGAACACCGGGGAGCTGTTTTTT	CASSPQNTGELFF
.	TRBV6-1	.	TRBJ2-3	TGTGCCAGCAGTGAAAATACCAAGGGGGATACGCAGTATTTT	CASSENTKGDTQYF
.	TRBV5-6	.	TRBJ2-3	TGTGCCAGCAGCTTGGGGGCAGATACGCAGTATTTT	CASSLGADTQYF
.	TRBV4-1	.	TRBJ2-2	TGCGCCAGCAGCCAAGTCGGACGGAAACCCGGGGAGCTGTTTTTT	CASSQVGRKPGELFF
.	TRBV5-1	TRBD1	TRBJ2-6	TGCGCCAGCAGCCTTGGACAGGGATTGGGATCTGGGGCCAACGTCCTGACTTTC	CASSLGQGLGSGANVLTF
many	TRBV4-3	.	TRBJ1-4	TGCGCCAGCAGCCAAGCCAGGGTTGAAAAACTGTTTTTT	CASSQARVEKLFF
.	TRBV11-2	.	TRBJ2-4	TGTGCCAGCAGCTTAGTTGGGAGAGCCAAAAACATTCAGTACTTC	CASSLVGRAKNIQYF
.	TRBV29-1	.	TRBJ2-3	TGCAGCGTTGTCCTGGGGGCAGATACGCAGTATTTT	CSVVLGADTQYF
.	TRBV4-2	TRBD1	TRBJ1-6	TGTGCCAGCAGCCAAACCGGGACAGTCTATTCACCCCTCCACTTT	CASSQTGTVYSPLHF
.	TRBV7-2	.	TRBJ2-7	TGTGCCAGCAGTACCCGTCGCGACTACGAGCAGTACTTC	CASSTRRDYEQYF
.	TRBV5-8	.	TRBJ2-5	TGTGCCAGCAGCTTGAGACAACGCGTGGAGACCCAGTACTTC	CASSLRQRVETQYF
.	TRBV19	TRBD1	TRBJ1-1	TGTGCCAGTAGCCAGGGGGGAGGAGCTTTCTTT	CASSQGGGAFF
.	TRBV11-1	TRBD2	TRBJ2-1	TGTGCCAGCAGCTCGGGACTAGCGGGAGGGCCTCGGAATGAGCAGTTCTTC	CASSSGLAGGPRNEQFF
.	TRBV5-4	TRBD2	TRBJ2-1	TGTGCCAGCAGCTTGGCCGGTGCGGGAGGAAACAATGAGCAGTTCTTC	CASSLAGAGGNNEQFF
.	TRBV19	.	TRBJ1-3	TGTGCCAGTAGTATTAGGGGCCTGAGCTCTGGAAACACCATATATTTT	CASSIRGLSSGNTIYF
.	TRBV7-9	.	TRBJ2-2	TGTGCCAGCAGCTCCTCAAGGTTTGGGACTCAGAACACCGGGGAGCTGTTTTTT	CASSSSRFGTQNTGELFF
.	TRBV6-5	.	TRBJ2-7	TGTGCCAGCAGTCGCCACAGCGGCGCCTACGAGCAGTACTTC	CASSRHSGAYEQYF
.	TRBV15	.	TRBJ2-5	TGTGCCACCAGCAGAGATGTCCAACCCCAAGAGACCCAGTACTTC	CATSRDVQPQETQYF
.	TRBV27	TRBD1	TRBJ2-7	TGTGCCAGCAGTAGGGACAGTCCCCACGAGCAGTACTTC	CASSRDSPHEQYF
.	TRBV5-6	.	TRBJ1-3	TGTGCCAGCAGCTCACATCTATACAGGGCTTCCTCTGGAAACACCATATATTTT	CASSSHLYRASSGNTIYF
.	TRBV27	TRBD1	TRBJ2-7	TGTGCCAGCAGTTCGGGACAGGGGGGTTCCTACGAGCAGTACTTC	CASSSGQGGSYEQYF
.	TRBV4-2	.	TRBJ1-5	TGTGCCAGCAGCCCCGGACAGCCTAATCAGCCCCAGCATTTT	CASSPGQPNQPQHF
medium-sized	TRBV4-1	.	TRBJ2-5	TGCGCCAGCAGCCAAGAGGGGGATGGCGAGACCCAGTACTTC	CASSQEGDGETQYF
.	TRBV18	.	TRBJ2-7	TGTGCCAGCTCACCAGACAGTCACGAGCAGTACTTC	CASSPDSHEQYF
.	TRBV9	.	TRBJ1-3	TGTGCCAGCAGCGGGTCCCAAAACACCATATATTTT	CASSGSQNTIYF
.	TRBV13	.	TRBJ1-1	TGTGCCAGCAGCACCCATACCGGGACACCTGCTTTCTTT	CASSTHTGTPAFF
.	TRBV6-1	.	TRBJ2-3	TGTGCCAGCAGTGAAGCGCCGCGGCCACAATCCGATACGCAGTATTTT	CASSEAPRPQSDTQYF
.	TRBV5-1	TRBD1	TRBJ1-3	TGCGCCAGCAGCCTGGGACAGTCTGGAAACACCATATATTTT	CASSLGQSGNTIYF
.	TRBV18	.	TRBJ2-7	TGTGCCAGCTCACGTGAGGCTATGGAGCAGTACTTC	CASSREAMEQYF
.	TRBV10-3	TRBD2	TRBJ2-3	TGTGCCATCAGTGAGGGAATAGCGGGGGGAGAAGATACGCAGTATTTT	CAISEGIAGGEDTQYF
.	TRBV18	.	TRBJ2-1	TGTGCCAGCTCACCCCAGGGTTCCAATGAGCAGTTCTTC	CASSPQGSNEQFF
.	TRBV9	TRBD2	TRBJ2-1	TGTGCCAGCAGCGTAGGGACTAGGGTCAATGAGCAGTTCTTC	CASSVGTRVNEQFF
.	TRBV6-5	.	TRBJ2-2	TGTGCCAGCAGTTACGGGGGGCAGGGTAGCGGGGAGCTGTTTTTT	CASSYGGQGSGELFF
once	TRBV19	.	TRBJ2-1	TGTGCCAGTAGCAGGGTGTCCTACAATGAGCAGTTCTTC	CASSRVSYNEQFF